The rows below give T cell receptor beta chains drawn from one sample of a study of control samples from healthy donors and cancer patients. Sequenced by immunoSEQ multiplex PCR; TCRdb stores in-frame clones only, minus some. The sample holds 75,000 to 90,000 clones, roughly 89% seen once. The material sequenced was PBMCs. The receptors were sampled from a woman in her fifties or sixties with colorectal cancer. The CDR3 runs from the conserved cysteine through the conserved F or W. Each record gives: CDR3 length, V gene, D gene, J gene, clone size, CDR3 DNA, CDR3 protein. The D gene is left open where the match is weak. The size entry is marked missing in some rows and otherwise reads once, few, many or a size class.

>15|TRBV7-9|TRBD1|TRBJ1-6|-
TGTGCCAGCAGGACCGGGACAGACTATAATTCACCCCTCCACTTT
CASRTGTDYNSPLHF
>14|TRBV5-8|-|TRBJ1-5|-
TGTGCCAGCAGCTTGAGGAATAGCAATCAGCCCCAGCATTTT
CASSLRNSNQPQHF
>11|TRBV20-1|TRBD1|TRBJ1-4|-
TGCAGTCCCGACAGGGAAGGAAAACTGTTTTTT
CSPDREGKLFF
>16|TRBV5-4|-|TRBJ2-3|once
TGTGCCAGCAGCTTGAAATGGGCAGGGGGCACAGATACGCAGTATTTT
CASSLKWAGGTDTQYF
>12|TRBV12-3/TRBV12-4|-|TRBJ1-2|-
TGTGCCAGCAGTTCCGGGGACTATGGCTACACCTTC
CASSSGDYGYTF
>15|TRBV15|TRBD1|TRBJ1-2|-
TGTGCCACCAGCAGAGAGACAGGGCCAAACTATGGCTACACCTTC
CATSRETGPNYGYTF
>14|TRBV3-1/TRBV3-2|TRBD1|TRBJ1-1|-
TGTGCCAGCAGCTCACAGGGGGACAAGACTGAAGCTTTCTTT
CASSSQGDKTEAFF
>15|TRBV2|-|TRBJ1-4|few
TGTGCCAGCAGTTCGCTAAGGGGGGGAGATGAAAAACTGTTTTTT
CASSSLRGGDEKLFF
>17|TRBV5-1|TRBD2|TRBJ2-5|once
TGCGCCAGCAGCTATGGAACGTCTAGCGGGGGTCAAGAGACCCAGTACTTC
CASSYGTSSGGQETQYF
>14|TRBV7-3|-|TRBJ2-3|-
TGTGCCAGCAGCTTAGGCCCAGGGGCAGATACGCAGTATTTT
CASSLGPGADTQYF
>12|TRBV27|-|TRBJ1-5|-
TGTGCCAGCAGAGGCGGGAATCAGCCCCAGCATTTT
CASRGGNQPQHF
>13|TRBV7-3|-|TRBJ2-2|-
TGTGCCAGCAGCTTGGAAGGGGTCGGGGAGCTGTTTTTT
CASSLEGVGELFF
>16|TRBV19|-|TRBJ1-5|few
TGTGCCAGTAGTATCTTCGAGACAGGAATAAATCAGCCCCAGCATTTT
CASSIFETGINQPQHF
>14|TRBV27|-|TRBJ1-6|-
TGTGCCAGCAGTTTATTTCCACTTAATTCACCCCTCCACTTT
CASSLFPLNSPLHF
>14|TRBV7-2|-|TRBJ2-3|once
TGTGCCAGCAGCTTAGTCGGTCAGACAGATACGCAGTATTTT
CASSLVGQTDTQYF
>14|TRBV4-2|-|TRBJ1-2|-
TGTGCCAGCAGCCAAGGGGCGGGGGCTGGCGGCTACACCTTC
CASSQGAGAGGYTF
>20|TRBV18|TRBD1|TRBJ2-2|-
TGTGCCAGCTCACGGACGGGACAGGTGACCCTCCACGCGAACACCGGGGAGCTGTTTTTT
CASSRTGQVTLHANTGELFF